The clone carrying this T cell receptor beta chain came up once. The target antigen is unknown. CDR1 is SGHRS and CDR2 is YFSETQ in the germline V gene. J gave up 3 bases and V 3 bases, and 6 bases lay outside the gene matches. The CDR3 totals 15 residues. This entry comes from a study of cytomegalovirus exposure and HLA in healthy donors. Use of 60 Vbeta and 13 Jbeta primers characterized the PCR. Assay used: immunoSEQ multiplex PCR; TCRdb lists only in-frame clones, some missing. The repertoire holds about 160,000 clones, with over 60% as singletons. Notes on the study in general: Later work associated 16,951 TCR beta sequences with HLA alleles at 0.05 false discovery rate. Among the most significant clusters, several appeared linked to common viral pathogens in a later analysis. As confirmed in vitro, a few CMV-associated chains were specific for CMV antigens.

Sequencing input: PBMCs. The TCR sequence derives from a woman in her thirties or forties in good health and CMV-seronegative. The chain is built from TRBV5-1 and TRBJ1-5; TRBD1 matches 7 bases. The CDR3 coding sequence is TGCGCCAGCAGCTGGGAGACAGGGAACAATCAGCCCCAGCATTTT. It yields the protein CASSWETGNNQPQHF.